This entry lists 17 T cell receptor beta chains sequenced from one sample in a study of spatial heterogeneity in lung cancer. Study observations and caveats: Within tumors, counts of expanded alpha and beta TCRs tracked tumor mutation counts.

For these TCRs, the target antigens are not known. TCRdb recomputed calls from the 5' RACE reads with MiXCR, one row per CDR3 protein. Of 10,000 to 15,000 distinct CDR3 sequences in the sample, 6% to 7% are singletons; the top ten hold approximately 3.5%. Time point given: sample taken at primary tumor resection. Sequences were derived from lung tumor tissue, sampled at surgery. The source of these receptors is a female donor with early-stage non-small cell lung cancer.

This clonotype was seen ten or more times. This sequence joins TRBV7-6 and TRBJ2-3, with 9 bases fitting TRBD1. V shed 4 bases and J 6 bases; nucleotides not matched to a gene: 8. Per the germline V gene, CDR1 is SGHVS and CDR2 is FNYEAQ. CDR3 length equals 15 residues. The CDR3 DNA sequence: TGTGCCAGCAGCTCACCGGGACAGGGTGAGGATACGCAGTATTTT. It encodes CASSSPGQGEDTQYF.

In its sample, this clonotype was seen a few times. The rearrangement uses TRBV12-3 or TRBV12-4 and TRBJ2-1; no reliable D call. Trimming removed 3 bases from V and 0 bases from J, with 12 bases in between. The CDR3 totals 16 residues. Here the CDR3 DNA reads TGTGCCAGCAGTTTTAGAGTAGGAAGCTCCTACAATGAGCAGTTCTTC. It specifies CASSFRVGSSYNEQFF.

In its sample, this clonotype was seen many times. This rearrangement joins TRBV9 to TRBJ2-5; no definite D call. The CDR3 extends over 14 amino acids. Trimming cost V 3 bases and J 2 bases, with 11 bases left between them. The germline CDR1 and CDR2 sequences are SGDLS and YYNGEE. CDR3 DNA: TGTGCCAGCAGCGGGCGACCCGCACAAGAGACCCAGTACTTC. It specifies CASSGRPAQETQYF.

This clonotype is deemed medium-sized. The rearrangement links TRBV6-2 or TRBV6-3 to TRBJ2-7, with 12 bases aligning to TRBD2. Germline assignment: CDR1 MNHEY and CDR2 SVGEGT. The CDR3 has 15 amino acids. J gave up 4 bases and V 5 bases, and 6 bases lay outside the gene matches. This CDR3 is CASSTRTSGNYEQYF. The CDR3 DNA is TGTGCCAGCAGTACCCGGACTAGCGGGAATTACGAGCAGTACTTC.

This clonotype was counted ten times or more. The chain employs TRBV3-1 and TRBJ1-1, with TRBD1 matching 7 bases. The V and J ends lost 1 base and 1 base, in that order; junction bases with no gene match: 3. The germline gives CDR1 LGHDT, CDR2 YNNKEL (reference sequence). The CDR3 extends over 15 amino acids. The CDR3 here is CASSQVPGGNTEAFF. As DNA, the CDR3 is TGTGCCAGCAGCCAAGTCCCAGGGGGGAACACTGAAGCTTTCTTT.

This clonotype was seen repeatedly, ten times or more. The V gene is TRBV20-1, the J gene TRBJ1-2; D gene unclear. Germline V gives CDR1 DFQATT, CDR2 SNEGSKA (reference sequence). The CDR3 has 10 residues. The V gene lost 5 bases and the J gene lost 6 bases, with 7 bases spanning the gap. For the CDR3, the DNA is TGCAGTGCTGAGGACCATGGCTACACCTTC. The encoded protein is CSAEDHGYTF.

This clonotype is deemed medium-sized. The chain couples TRBV5-1 to TRBJ2-7; maybe TRBD2 (5 bases). The ends were cut back, 5 bases at V and 1 base at J, with 13 bases in the middle. Germline CDR1 reads SGHRS; CDR2 reads YFSETQ. This CDR3 has 14 residues. The CDR3 here is CASRDPSGSYEQYF. The CDR3 DNA is TGCGCCAGCAGGGACCCCAGCGGTTCCTACGAGCAGTACTTC.

The chain combines TRBV4-2 with TRBJ2-7; D is unresolved. The germline gives CDR1 LGHNA, CDR2 YNFKEQ. With 8 bases removed from V and 2 bases from J, the gap between germline ends came to 7 bases. The CDR3 is made up of 11 amino acids. CDR3 bases: TGTGCCAGCGCAGTCCCCTACGAGCAGTACTTC. As protein: CASAVPYEQYF.

This clonotype was observed at least ten times. The chain recombines TRBV14 with TRBJ2-1, with 10 bases lining up with TRBD2. The CDR3 covers 14 residues. Germline V gives CDR1 SGHDN, CDR2 FVKESK. The J segment lost 3 bases and the V segment lost 9 bases, leaving 5 bases of the junction unmatched. CDR3 in amino acids: CASQREGLYNEQFF. In DNA, the CDR3 is TGTGCCAGTCAGCGGGAGGGCCTCTACAATGAGCAGTTCTTC.

In its sample, this clonotype is medium-sized (0.01 to 0.1%). The rearrangement joins TRBV9 to TRBJ1-2; D is unclear. From germline, CDR1 is SGDLS and CDR2 YYNGEE. The CDR3 runs to 13 residues. V shed 0 bases and J shed 2 bases, with 5 bases lying between them. Here the CDR3 reads CASSVAPNYGYTF. CDR3 DNA: TGTGCCAGCAGCGTAGCTCCAAACTATGGCTACACCTTC.

This clonotype was seen ten or more times. The J gene is TRBJ2-7, the V gene TRBV6-9; 7 bases map to TRBD1. Per the germline V gene, CDR1 is MNHGY and CDR2 is SVAAGI. V lost 8 bases and J lost 3; bases outside the gene matches: 7. The CDR3 has 13 amino acids. The CDR3 DNA follows: TGTGCCAGCCGCATACAGGGGTACTACGAGCAGTACTTC. Encoded protein: CASRIQGYYEQYF.

To note about this clonotype: One junction end disagrees with the germline gene, perhaps due to a read error. V usage is TRBV7-2 and J usage is TRBJ2-5; weak D call: TRBD1 (5 bases). Germline lookup yields CDR1 SGHTA and CDR2 FQGNSA. This CDR3 is 15 amino acids long. This CDR3 reads CVSTQGAGLGETQNF. In DNA, the CDR3 is TGTGTCAGCACCCAAGGGGCAGGGTTAGGCGAGACCCAGAACTTC.

This clonotype is labeled as medium-sized. The genes are TRBV7-2 and TRBJ2-4; D is undetermined. The CDR3 covers 13 residues. Germline V gene sequence: CDR1 SGHTA, CDR2 FQGNSA. V was cut by 3 bases and J by 6 bases, with 9 bases left in between. The chain's CDR3 is CASSFSSSNIQYF. In DNA form, the CDR3 reads TGTGCCAGCAGCTTTTCTTCTTCAAACATTCAGTACTTC. Variable domain in full (rest from reference TRBV7-2 and TRBJ2-4): GAGVSQSPSNKVTEKGKDVELRCDPISGHTALYWYRQSLGQGLEFLIYFQGNSAPDKSGLPSDRFSAERTGGSVSTLTIQRTQQEDSAVYLCASSFSSSNIQYFGAGTRLSVL.

This clonotype was detected many times. The V and J genes are TRBV6-2 or TRBV6-3 and TRBJ2-7; D is undetermined. Germline V gives CDR1 MNHEY, CDR2 SVGEGT. Trimming shortened V by 7 bases and J by 7 bases, and 20 bases separated the two germline ends. This CDR3 is built from 14 residues. For the CDR3, the DNA is TGTGCCAGCAATAAGGACCCCAGAAACCGGGAGCAGTACTTC. Protein: CASNKDPRNREQYF.

This clonotype has ten or more counts. The V and J genes are TRBV11-2 and TRBJ2-1; D unclear. Trimming shortened V by 1 base and J by 4 bases, and 5 bases separated the two germline ends. This CDR3 has 13 amino acids. Germline assignment: CDR1 SGHAT and CDR2 FQNNGV. CDR3 amino acids: CASSLVSYNEQFF. CDR3 bases: TGTGCCAGCAGCTTAGTTTCGTACAATGAGCAGTTCTTC.

This clonotype appeared many times. This chain uses TRBV7-2 with TRBJ2-5; 14 bases agree with TRBD2. Germline V gene data show CDR1 as SGHTA and CDR2 as FQGNSA. With V trimmed by 2 bases and J by 6 bases, 17 bases remained unmatched. The CDR3 runs to 20 residues. CDR3 amino acids: CASSLIPGLAGGIRSKTQYF. The CDR3 region has the DNA TGTGCCAGCAGCTTAATACCCGGACTAGCGGGAGGTATTAGGTCGAAGACCCAGTACTTC.

This clonotype has ten or more counts. The rearrangement links TRBV27 to TRBJ2-4; perhaps TRBD1 as D (6 bases). The CDR3 length is 14 residues. V shed 3 bases and J shed 7 bases, with 13 bases lying between them. Germline V gene sequence: CDR1 MNHEY, CDR2 SMNVEV (reference sequence). The CDR3 coding sequence is TGTGCCAGCAGTTTTGGTCCAGGGGCGAACATTCAGTACTTC. The encoded protein is CASSFGPGANIQYF.